The sequence of this TCR beta chain was determined in a study of PD-1 blockade in classical Hodgkin lymphoma. Study results and caveats: Before treatment, complete responders showed about the same diversity as newly diagnosed patients. Newly diagnosed patients were reported to exhibit reduced baseline TCR diversity relative to healthy donors.

Regarding this clone: The antigen is not known.

Time point reported: cycle 4 day 1 (C4D1), after more than 5 weeks of nivolumab. Each patient's relapse followed autologous stem cell transplantation, and brentuximab vedotin exposure varied. Best outcomes ranged across complete response, partial response and progressive disease. Here immunoSEQ multiplex PCR was the method, and the copy in TCRdb shows in-frame clones only, minus some. The table shows about 49,000 clones, with roughly 90% occurring only once. Germline lookup yields CDR1 SGDLS and CDR2 YYNGEE. The CDR3 runs 16 residues. V dropped 6 bases and J dropped 6; count of bases not matched to a gene: 17.

V is TRBV9 and J is TRBJ2-7; TRBD1 matches 8 bases. This sequence originates from a human donor with classical Hodgkin lymphoma. The sample was peripheral blood mononuclear cells (PBMCs), taken before the fourth cycle of nivolumab. The CDR3 bases are TGTGCCAGCACCGCTACAGGGGGAGATAGCCCATCCGAGCAGTACTTC. Amino acids: CASTATGGDSPSEQYF.